These 14 T cell receptor beta chains came from one sample sequenced in a study of response to subunit inactivated influenza vaccine. MiXCR, run by TCRdb on the RT-PCR reads, gives a single entry per CDR3 protein. The data hold approximately 700,000 distinct CDR3 sequences, with approximately 13% observed a single time. The sample was PBMCs from blood, taken 14 to 15 days before vaccination. The origin of the receptors is a man in his forties or fifties who received an inactivated influenza vaccine.

The chain employs TRBV4-3 and TRBJ2-1; TRBD2 matches at 11 bases. Unmatched junction bases numbered 14, after V lost 1 base and J lost 3 bases. From germline, CDR1 is LGHNA and CDR2 YSLEER. The CDR3 contains 20 residues. CDR3 coding DNA: TGCGCCAGCAGCCAAGTCTGGGGGCTAGCGGGAGGACTTATCTACAATGAGCAGTTCTTC. Translation: CASSQVWGLAGGLIYNEQFF.

The chain recombines TRBV20-1 with TRBJ2-1, with 12 bases aligning to TRBD2. Germline trimming cut 4 bases from V and 8 bases from J; bases unmatched to any gene: 6. The germline V gene has CDR1 DFQATT and CDR2 SNEGSKA (reference sequence). The length of the CDR3 is 14 residues. The DNA of the CDR3 is TGCAGTGCTACCCTAGCGGGGGGGCCATATGAGCAGTTCTTC. It codes for CSATLAGGPYEQFF.

This clonotype has ten or more counts. The chain uses TRBV29-1 and TRBJ1-2; TRBD1 is a possible D gene (5 bases). The germline gives CDR1 SQVTM, CDR2 ANQGSEA. Trimming took off 4 bases at V and 2 bases at J, with 11 bases between the two ends. The CDR3 has 13 amino acids. CDR3 protein: CSVGEGLNYGYTF. CDR3 bases: TGCAGCGTTGGGGAGGGGCTGAACTATGGCTACACCTTC.

This clonotype was counted at least ten times. The rearrangement uses TRBV6-1 and TRBJ2-7; the D gene could be TRBD1 or TRBD2 (5 bases each). V was pared by 7 bases and J by 7 bases, with 20 bases between. In germline, CDR1 is MNHNS, CDR2 SASEGT. The CDR3 covers 14 residues. The CDR3 is CASTPPGQGSEQYF. For the CDR3, the DNA is TGTGCCAGCACCCCGCCGGGGCAGGGTAGTGAGCAGTACTTC.

This clonotype appeared a single time. The V gene is TRBV30, the J gene TRBJ1-6, with 8 bases matching TRBD1. The length of the CDR3 is 16 residues. The junction had 13 bases not matched to a gene; V was cut back by 6 bases and J by 6 bases. CDR1 and CDR2 from the germline V gene are GTSNPN and SVGIG (reference sequence). CDR3 amino acids: CACITGQVIFNSPLHF. The CDR3 DNA sequence: TGTGCCTGCATAACGGGACAGGTTATTTTTAATTCACCCCTCCACTTT. Combining the CDR3 with reference TRBV30 and TRBJ1-6 gives the whole variable domain SQTIHQWPATLVQPVGSPLSLECTVEGTSNPNLYWYRQAAGRGLQLLFYSVGIGQISSEVPQNLSASRPQDRQFILSSKKLLLSDSGFYLCACITGQVIFNSPLHFGNGTRLTVT.

This clonotype has ten or more counts. The V call is TRBV20-1, the J call TRBJ1-5; D uncertain. This CDR3 contains 12 residues. Looked up from germline, CDR1 is DFQATT and CDR2 is SNEGSKA (reference sequence). V lost 1 base to trimming and J lost 4 bases, with 5 bases between them. This CDR3 is CSARGSNQPQHF. The CDR3 bases are TGCAGTGCTAGAGGATCGAATCAGCCCCAGCATTTT.

V is TRBV6-2 or TRBV6-3 and J is TRBJ2-2; D uncertain. Trimming left V 2 bases short and J 5 bases short, with 6 bases between. Germline lookup yields CDR1 MNHEY and CDR2 SVGEGT. This CDR3 is 13 amino acids long. DNA of the CDR3: TGTGCCAGCAGTTACAGGTCAACCGGGGAGCTGTTTTTT. Translated: CASSYRSTGELFF.

The sample holds many counts of this clonotype. The chain combines TRBV5-5 with TRBJ1-6; no clear D gene. The CDR3 has 15 residues. V dropped 0 bases and J dropped 9 bases, with 13 bases sitting between them. Germline assignment: CDR1 SGHKS and CDR2 YYEKEE (reference sequence). CDR3 sequence reads: CASSLGPSKGSPLHF. CDR3 DNA: TGTGCCAGCAGCTTGGGTCCCTCTAAGGGTTCACCCCTCCACTTT.

This clonotype appeared a few times. The chain carries TRBV7-2 and TRBJ2-2; a weak D match, TRBD2 (5 bases). The V gene lost 5 bases and the J gene lost 6 bases, with 19 bases spanning the gap. CDR1 and CDR2 (germline): SGHTA, FQGNSA. The CDR3 length is 16 residues. CDR3 region: CASSMGSALPSGELFF. Here the CDR3 DNA reads TGTGCCAGCAGCATGGGTAGCGCACTCCCTTCCGGGGAGCTGTTTTTT.

This clonotype has at least ten counts. An end of the junction differs from the germline gene, which may be a read error. The rearrangement joins TRBV20-1 to TRBJ2-7; TRBD2 agrees at 10 bases. Per germline, CDR1 DFQATT and CDR2 SNEGSKA (reference sequence). The CDR3 runs to 13 residues. The CDR3 protein is CSPSGSPSYEQYF. In DNA, the CDR3 is TGCAGTCCTAGCGGGAGTCCCTCCTACGAGCAGTACTTC.

This clonotype came up many times. The chain couples TRBV14 to TRBJ1-1; D is ambiguous. With 0 bases removed from V and 7 bases from J, the gap between germline ends came to 6 bases. Germline V CDR1 and CDR2: SGHDN, FVKESK. The CDR3 runs to 12 residues. Here the CDR3 reads CASSQDWNEAFF. The DNA of the CDR3 is TGTGCCAGCAGCCAAGACTGGAATGAAGCTTTCTTT. The entire variable domain, with the rest obtained from reference TRBV14 and TRBJ1-1, is as follows: EAGVTQFPSHSVIEKGQTVTLRCDPISGHDNLYWYRRVMGKEIKFLLHFVKESKQDESGMPNNRFLAERTGGTYSTLKVQPAELEDSGVYFCASSQDWNEAFFGQGTRLTVV.

The chain combines TRBV7-2 with TRBJ2-5; 7 bases agree with TRBD2. CDR1 and CDR2 (germline): SGHTA, FQGNSA. CDR3 size: 13 residues. After removal of 6 bases from V and 7 bases from J, the junction contained 8 bases not matched to a gene. In nucleotides, the CDR3 is TGTGCCAGCAGACCGCGGAGGGAGGGGACCCAGTACTTC. Amino acids: CASRPRREGTQYF.

About this clonotype itself: Just one base apart from a much larger clone, this may be a read error. The gene calls are TRBV7-9 and TRBJ2-1; D ambiguous. This CDR3 has 12 amino acids. Germline assignment: CDR1 SEHNR and CDR2 FQNEAQ (reference sequence). The CDR3 sequence is CPSSLGPVEQFF. CDR3 sequence (DNA): TGTCCCAGCAGCTTAGGGCCAGTTGAGCAGTTCTTC.

V usage is TRBV20-1 and J usage is TRBJ1-5; 9 bases line up with TRBD1. This CDR3 region has 16 residues. The junction had 8 bases not matched to a gene; V was cut back by 2 bases and J by 3 bases. CDR1 DFQATT and CDR2 SNEGSKA come from the germline V gene (reference sequence). The CDR3 loop is CSARPYRTGVNQPQHF. The CDR3 DNA follows: TGCAGTGCTAGACCCTATAGGACAGGGGTCAATCAGCCCCAGCATTTT.